This T cell receptor beta chain stems from a study of blood T cell repertoires in COVID-19. Overall study: Sources were T cells, B-cell-depleted T cells, or PBMCs; the material itself was cDNA or gDNA.

Original handling: Scientists estimated how many nucleated cells there were by amplifying reference gene primers. Repertoires were generated with immunoSEQ multiplex PCR, while TCRdb's copy carries only in-frame clones and drops some. Clone size and the V and J calls come from that table; the DNA yielded D and trimming. The sample holds approximately 200,000 clones; 84% are singletons and the top ten take under 12%. The material sequenced was peripheral blood. This clonotype originated in a woman older than 75 with COVID-19, enrolled during active disease.

In DNA, the CDR3 is TGTGCCAGCCAGGGCTCAGGCTATGGTAATTCACCCCTCCACTTT. This translates into CASQGSGYGNSPLHF. This chain uses TRBV6-6 with TRBJ1-6; TRBD1 is a possible D gene (5 bases). V was clipped by 8 bases and J by 6 bases, with 17 bases between them. From germline, CDR1 is MNHNY and CDR2 SVGAGI (reference sequence). The CDR3 totals 15 residues.